This TCR beta chain originates from a study of PD-1 blockade in classical Hodgkin lymphoma. Study-wide points: Before treatment, TCR diversity in newly diagnosed patients was reportedly lower than in healthy donors.

The V gene's germline CDR1 is SQVTM and CDR2 ANQGSEA. Trimming removed 5 bases from V and 0 bases from J; junction bases left unmatched: 2. There are 13 residues in the CDR3. Some clones are missing from TCRdb's copy, which holds only in-frame ones; the method was immunoSEQ multiplex PCR. Seen here are under 20,000 clones, less than 85% observed once, and the top ten hold nearly 6.5%. Regarding this clone: Its antigen remains unidentified.

With no exception, relapse followed autologous stem cell transplantation in all patients, and brentuximab vedotin exposure varied. Sequenced material: peripheral blood mononuclear cells (PBMCs), taken at baseline. This chain joins TRBV29-1 and TRBJ1-1; 8 bases are shared with TRBD1. This receptor was obtained from a human donor with classical Hodgkin lymphoma. CDR3 amino acids: CSVSTGVNTEAFF. The CDR3 DNA reads TGCAGCGTTTCGACAGGGGTGAACACTGAAGCTTTCTTT.